This T cell receptor (beta chain) originates from a study of blood T cell repertoires in COVID-19. The CDR3 is 13 residues long. CDR1 and CDR2 (germline): LGHDT, YNNKEL (reference sequence). Between the trimmed V and J ends, which lost 4 bases and 5 bases, there was a span of 11 bases. Some clones are missing from TCRdb's copy, which holds only in-frame ones; the method was immunoSEQ multiplex PCR. Found here are 50,000 or so clones, about 88% of them singletons; the top ten hold over 25%. What was sequenced was peripheral blood. The clonotype comes from a human donor in a cohort sampled during active COVID-19. The chain is built from TRBV3-1 (or the pseudogene TRBV3-2) and TRBJ2-5; D ambiguous. The CDR3 DNA reads TGTGCCAGCAGCCCCGCACTATTGGAGACCCAGTACTTC. Its translation is CASSPALLETQYF.